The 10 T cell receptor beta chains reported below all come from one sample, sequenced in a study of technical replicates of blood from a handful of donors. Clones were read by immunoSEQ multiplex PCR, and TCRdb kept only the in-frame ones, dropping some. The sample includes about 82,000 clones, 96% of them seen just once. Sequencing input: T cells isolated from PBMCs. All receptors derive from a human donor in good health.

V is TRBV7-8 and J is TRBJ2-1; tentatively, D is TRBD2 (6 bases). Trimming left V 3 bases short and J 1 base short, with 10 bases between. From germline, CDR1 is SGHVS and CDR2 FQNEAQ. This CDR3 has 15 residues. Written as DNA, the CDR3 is TGTGCCAGCAGCTTTCCGGGACTTTCCTACAATGAGCAGTTCTTC. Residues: CASSFPGLSYNEQFF.

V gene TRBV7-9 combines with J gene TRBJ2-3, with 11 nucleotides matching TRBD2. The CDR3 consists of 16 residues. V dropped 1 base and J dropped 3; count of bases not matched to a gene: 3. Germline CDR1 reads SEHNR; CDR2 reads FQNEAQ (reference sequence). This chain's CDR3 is CASSLGRLAGTDTQYF. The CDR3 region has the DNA TGTGCCAGCAGCTTAGGGCGACTAGCGGGGACAGATACGCAGTATTTT.

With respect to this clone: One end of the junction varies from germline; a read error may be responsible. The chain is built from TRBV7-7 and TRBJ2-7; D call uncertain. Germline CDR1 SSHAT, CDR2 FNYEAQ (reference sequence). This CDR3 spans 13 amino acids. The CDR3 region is CASSLDSTYEQYF. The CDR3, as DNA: TGTGCTAGCAGCTTAGATAGTACCTACGAGCAGTACTTC.

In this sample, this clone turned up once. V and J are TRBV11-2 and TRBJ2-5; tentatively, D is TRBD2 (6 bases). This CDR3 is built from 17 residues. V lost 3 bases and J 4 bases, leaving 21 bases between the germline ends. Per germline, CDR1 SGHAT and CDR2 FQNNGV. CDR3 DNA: TGTGCCAGCAGCTTGAGGAGGGATATCTATTTAGGAGAGACCCAGTACTTC. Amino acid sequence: CASSLRRDIYLGETQYF.

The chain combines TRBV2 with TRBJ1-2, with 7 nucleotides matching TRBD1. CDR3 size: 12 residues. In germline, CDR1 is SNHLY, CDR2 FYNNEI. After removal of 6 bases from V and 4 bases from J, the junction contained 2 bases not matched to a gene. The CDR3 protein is CASRGTVYGYTF. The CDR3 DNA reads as TGTGCCAGCAGAGGGACAGTCTATGGCTACACCTTC.

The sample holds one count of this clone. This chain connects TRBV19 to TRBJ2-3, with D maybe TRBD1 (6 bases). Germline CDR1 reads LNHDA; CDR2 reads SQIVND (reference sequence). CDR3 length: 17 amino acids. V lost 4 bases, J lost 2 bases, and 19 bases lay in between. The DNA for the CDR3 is TGTGCCAGTAGTACCCGGTGGACAGTCCAGTTCACAGATACGCAGTATTTT. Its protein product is CASSTRWTVQFTDTQYF.

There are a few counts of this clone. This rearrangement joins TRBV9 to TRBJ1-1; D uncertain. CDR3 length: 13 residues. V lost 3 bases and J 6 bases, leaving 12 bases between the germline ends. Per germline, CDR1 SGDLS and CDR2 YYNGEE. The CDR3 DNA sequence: TGTGCCAGCAGCGGGGAGGGAAGGGCTGAAGCTTTCTTT. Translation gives CASSGEGRAEAFF.

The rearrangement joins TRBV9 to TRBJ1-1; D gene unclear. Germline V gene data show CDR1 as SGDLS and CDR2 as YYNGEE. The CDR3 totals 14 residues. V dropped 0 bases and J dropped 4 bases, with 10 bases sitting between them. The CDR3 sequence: CASSVVQEATEAFF. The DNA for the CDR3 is TGTGCCAGCAGCGTAGTTCAGGAGGCCACTGAAGCTTTCTTT.

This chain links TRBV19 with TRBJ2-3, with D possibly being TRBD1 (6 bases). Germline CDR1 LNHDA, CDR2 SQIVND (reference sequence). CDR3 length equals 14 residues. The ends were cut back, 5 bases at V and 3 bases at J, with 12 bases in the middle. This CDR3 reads CASSVFRGTDTQYF. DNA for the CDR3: TGTGCCAGTAGTGTCTTCAGGGGTACAGATACGCAGTATTTT.

The CDR3 DNA reads TGCGCCAGCAGCTTGTACCTCGGACAGGGGGGAACTGAAGCTTTCTTT. Its protein product is CASSLYLGQGGTEAFF. The J gene is TRBJ1-1, the V gene TRBV5-1; 10 bases are a match to TRBD1. The V and J ends lost 1 base and 5 bases, in that order; junction bases with no gene match: 8. CDR1 SGHRS and CDR2 YFSETQ come from the germline V gene. The length of the CDR3 is 16 residues. The whole variable domain, remainder taken from reference TRBV5-1 and TRBJ1-1, is KAGVTQTPRYLIKTRGQQVTLSCSPISGHRSVSWYQQTPGQGLQFLFEYFSETQRNKGNFPGRFSGRQFSNSRSEMNVSTLELGDSALYLCASSLYLGQGGTEAFFGQGTRLTVV.